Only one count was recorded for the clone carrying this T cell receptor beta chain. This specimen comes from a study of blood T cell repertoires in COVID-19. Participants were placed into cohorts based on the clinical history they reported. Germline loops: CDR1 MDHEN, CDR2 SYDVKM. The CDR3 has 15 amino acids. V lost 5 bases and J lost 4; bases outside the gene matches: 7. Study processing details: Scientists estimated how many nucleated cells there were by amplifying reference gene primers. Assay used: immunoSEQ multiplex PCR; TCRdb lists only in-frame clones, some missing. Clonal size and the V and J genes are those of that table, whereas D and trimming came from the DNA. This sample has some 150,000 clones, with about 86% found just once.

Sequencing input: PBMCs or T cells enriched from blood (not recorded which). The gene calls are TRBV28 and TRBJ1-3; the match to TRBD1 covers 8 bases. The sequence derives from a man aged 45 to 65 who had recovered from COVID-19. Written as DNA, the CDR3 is TGTGCCAGCAGTCCCACAGGGGGGCGAGGAAACACCATATATTTT. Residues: CASSPTGGRGNTIYF. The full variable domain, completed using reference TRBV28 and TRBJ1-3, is DVKVTQSSRYLVKRTGEKVFLECVQDMDHENMFWYRQDPGLGLRLIYFSYDVKMKEKGDIPEGYSVSREKKERFSLILESASTNQTSMYLCASSPTGGRGNTIYFGEGSWLTVV.